This is a list of T cell receptor beta chains from one sample in a study of control samples from healthy donors and cancer patients. Assay: immunoSEQ multiplex PCR; the TCRdb copy retains only in-frame clones and omits some. The sample records roughly 100,000 clones, around nine tenths being singletons. Sequencing used PBMCs. The receptors stem from a man between 60 and 70 years old with lung cancer. CDR3s include the opening cysteine and the closing phenylalanine or tryptophan. The D gene is left open where the match is weak. Clone size is given for some rows only: seen once, a few or many times, or a class if the clone is expanded.

V gene: TRBV7-9; D gene: TRBD1; clone size: -; J gene: TRBJ1-5; CDR3 length: 14; CDR3 protein: CASSLGTGNQPQHF; CDR3 DNA: TGTGCCAGCAGCCTTGGGACAGGGAATCAGCCCCAGCATTTT
V gene: TRBV5-6; D gene: -; clone size: -; J gene: TRBJ1-1; CDR3 length: 13; CDR3 protein: CASSLGRRGEAFF; CDR3 DNA: TGTGCCAGCAGCTTGGGGCGACGGGGTGAAGCTTTCTTT
V gene: TRBV10-1; D gene: TRBD2; clone size: -; J gene: TRBJ2-1; CDR3 length: 16; CDR3 protein: CASSSGGASSYNEQFF; CDR3 DNA: TGCGCCAGCAGTAGCGGGGGGGCGAGCTCCTACAATGAGCAGTTCTTC
V gene: TRBV5-1; D gene: -; clone size: once; J gene: TRBJ2-3; CDR3 length: 15; CDR3 protein: CASSYTGPSTDTQYF; CDR3 DNA: TGCGCCAGCAGCTACACAGGGCCTAGCACAGATACGCAGTATTTT
V gene: TRBV18; D gene: TRBD1; clone size: -; J gene: TRBJ2-7; CDR3 length: 16; CDR3 protein: CASSPGVAGGTYEQYF; CDR3 DNA: TGTGCCAGCTCACCAGGAGTGGCAGGGGGTACCTACGAGCAGTACTTC
V gene: TRBV5-1; D gene: -; clone size: -; J gene: TRBJ1-1; CDR3 length: 15; CDR3 protein: CASSLQANMNTEAFF; CDR3 DNA: TGCGCCAGCAGCTTGCAGGCGAACATGAACACTGAAGCTTTCTTT
V gene: TRBV5-5; D gene: TRBD1; clone size: -; J gene: TRBJ1-6; CDR3 length: 15; CDR3 protein: CASSFDWDRESPLHF; CDR3 DNA: TGTGCCAGCAGCTTCGATTGGGACAGGGAATCACCCCTCCACTTT
V gene: TRBV18; D gene: -; clone size: -; J gene: TRBJ1-3; CDR3 length: 17; CDR3 protein: CASSPAGHPSSGNTIYF; CDR3 DNA: TGTGCCAGCTCACCGGCCGGACATCCATCCTCTGGAAACACCATATATTTT
V gene: TRBV5-1; D gene: -; clone size: -; J gene: TRBJ1-5; CDR3 length: 15; CDR3 protein: CASSLDGGTGQPQHF; CDR3 DNA: TGCGCCAGCAGCTTGGATGGGGGGACCGGTCAGCCCCAGCATTTT
V gene: TRBV10-3; D gene: TRBD1; clone size: -; J gene: TRBJ2-1; CDR3 length: 16; CDR3 protein: CAISGWGQGEVNEQFF; CDR3 DNA: TGTGCCATCAGTGGCTGGGGACAGGGCGAGGTCAATGAGCAGTTCTTC
V gene: TRBV30; D gene: -; clone size: -; J gene: TRBJ2-7; CDR3 length: 12; CDR3 protein: CAWSLRAYEQYF; CDR3 DNA: TGTGCCTGGAGTCTGCGGGCCTACGAGCAGTACTTC